The clone carrying this TCR beta chain was detected ten times or more. The target antigen is unknown. This specimen belongs to a study of T-cell reconstitution after alpha-beta-depleted transplantation in children. Findings and limits, study-wide: A year post-transplant, T-cell counts and diversity derived mostly from newly produced T cells. Surviving recipient T cells and thymic progenitors produced the high day-60 TCRbeta diversity seen in some patients. Expanded graft clones numbering several hundred reportedly gave rise to alpha-beta T cells about two months after transplant.

Unique molecular identifiers were incorporated when the TCRbeta library was constructed. Using its own MiXCR run on the PCR reads, TCRdb lists one record per CDR3 protein. This sample yields 150,000 to 200,000 distinct CDR3 sequences, of which approximately 10% are seen a single time; less than 15% belongs to the top ten. The CDR3 is 17 amino acids. Germline V gives CDR1 SGDLS, CDR2 YYNGEE. V dropped 5 bases and J dropped 1 base, with 18 bases sitting between them. The source of this sequence is a boy between 2 and 10 years old with acute myeloid leukemia, due to receive a stem cell transplant. Sequenced material: PBMCs, taken before TCRalphabeta/CD19-depleted stem cell transplant. The chain has TRBV9 and TRBJ2-2; possibly TRBD1 or TRBD2 for D (5 bases each). The CDR3 sequence is CASSALSGTGNTGELFF. The CDR3, as DNA: TGTGCCAGCAGTGCTCTTTCCGGGACGGGGAACACCGGGGAGCTGTTTTTT.